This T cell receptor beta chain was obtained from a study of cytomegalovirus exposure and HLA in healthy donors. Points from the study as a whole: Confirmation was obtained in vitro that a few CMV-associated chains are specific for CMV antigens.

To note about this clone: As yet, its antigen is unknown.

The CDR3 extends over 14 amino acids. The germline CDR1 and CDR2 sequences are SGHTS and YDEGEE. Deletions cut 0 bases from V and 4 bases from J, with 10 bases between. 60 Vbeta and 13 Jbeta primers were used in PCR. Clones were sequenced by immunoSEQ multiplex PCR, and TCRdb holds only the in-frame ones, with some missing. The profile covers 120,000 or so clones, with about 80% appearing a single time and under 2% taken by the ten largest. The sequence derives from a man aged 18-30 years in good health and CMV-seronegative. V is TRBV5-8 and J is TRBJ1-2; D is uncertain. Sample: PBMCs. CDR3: CASSLDSPVYGYTF. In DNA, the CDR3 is TGTGCCAGCAGCTTGGACTCGCCGGTCTATGGCTACACCTTC.